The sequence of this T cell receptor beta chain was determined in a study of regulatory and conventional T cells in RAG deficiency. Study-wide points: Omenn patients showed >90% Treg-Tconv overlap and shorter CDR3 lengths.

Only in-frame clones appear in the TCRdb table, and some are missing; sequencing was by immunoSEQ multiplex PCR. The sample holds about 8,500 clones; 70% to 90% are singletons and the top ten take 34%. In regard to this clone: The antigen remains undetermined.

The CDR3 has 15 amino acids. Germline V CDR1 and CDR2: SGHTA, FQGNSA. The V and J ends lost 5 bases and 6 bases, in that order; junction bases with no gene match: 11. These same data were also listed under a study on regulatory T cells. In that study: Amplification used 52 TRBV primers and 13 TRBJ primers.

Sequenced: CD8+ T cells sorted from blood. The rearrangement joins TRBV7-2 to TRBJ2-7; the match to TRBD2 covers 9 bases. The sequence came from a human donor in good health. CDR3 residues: CASSVDGGRAREQYF. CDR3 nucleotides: TGTGCCAGCAGCGTAGACGGCGGGAGGGCCCGCGAGCAGTACTTC.